This T cell receptor (beta chain) was identified during a study of blood T cell repertoires in COVID-19. Study in general: Collection of acute and convalescent COVID-19 samples took place in the United States, Italy and Spain. Sample material is recorded as cDNA or gDNA derived from T cells, B-cell-depleted T cells, or PBMCs.

The germline V and J ends were trimmed by 5 bases and 5 bases, with 20 bases remaining between them. CDR3 length equals 16 residues. Germline lookup yields CDR1 SGHKS and CDR2 YYEKEE (reference sequence). Original methodology: Quantification of nucleated cells was approximated via reference gene primer amplification. Sequencing used immunoSEQ multiplex PCR; TCRdb keeps in-frame clones, though not all of them. Clone size and V and J calls were adopted from that table, with D and trimming inferred from the DNA. The sample contains about 100,000 clones, 79% of which appear only once. This chain uses TRBV5-5 with TRBJ1-5, with D tentatively TRBD1 (6 bases). Sequenced material: peripheral blood. This receptor was obtained from a woman older than 75 with active or convalescent COVID-19. The CDR3 is CASSFDILQGYQPQHF. CDR3 nucleotide sequence: TGTGCCAGCAGTTTCGACATTTTACAGGGTTATCAGCCCCAGCATTTT.